This TCR beta chain is drawn from a study of identifying expanded T cells in peripheral blood. Study outcomes and limitations: Over about two and four weeks, about 15 and 19 clones changed, versus 1.2 between replicates. Variance in clone template counts between roughly two-week samples significantly increased with total template count across all healthy donors.

No infections or other immune events were documented during collection. The CDR3 is 13 residues long. Germline loops: CDR1 SGHTS, CDR2 YDEGEE. Between the trimmed V and J ends, which lost 5 bases and 5 bases, there was a span of 11 bases. The data were produced by immunoSEQ multiplex PCR, yet TCRdb's version contains in-frame clones alone and is incomplete. The table records under 95,000 clones, 89% of them present only once. Comment on this clone: What it recognizes is unknown.

The chain links TRBV5-8 to TRBJ2-4, with D perhaps matching TRBD2 (6 bases). This sequence originates from a person aged 18 to 70 in good health. The sequenced material came from blood. Here the CDR3 DNA reads TGTGCCAGCAGATTCGGGGGTGAAAACATTCAGTACTTC. Residues: CASRFGGENIQYF.